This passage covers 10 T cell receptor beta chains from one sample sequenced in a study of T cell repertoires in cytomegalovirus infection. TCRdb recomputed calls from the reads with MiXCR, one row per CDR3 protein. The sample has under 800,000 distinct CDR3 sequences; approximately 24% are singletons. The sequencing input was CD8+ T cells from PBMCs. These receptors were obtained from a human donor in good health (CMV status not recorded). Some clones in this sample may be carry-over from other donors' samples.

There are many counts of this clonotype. The CDR3 DNA sequence: TGTGCCAGCAGTTTCCCTAGCGGGGGGGGGAGCTCCTACAATGAGCAGTTCTTC. Its protein product is CASSFPSGGGSSYNEQFF. The chain combines TRBV28 with TRBJ2-1; 12 positions agree with TRBD2. V shed 3 bases, J shed 0 bases, and the junction held 6 bases outside the gene matches. The CDR3 has 18 amino acids. The germline CDR1 and CDR2 sequences are MDHEN and SYDVKM.

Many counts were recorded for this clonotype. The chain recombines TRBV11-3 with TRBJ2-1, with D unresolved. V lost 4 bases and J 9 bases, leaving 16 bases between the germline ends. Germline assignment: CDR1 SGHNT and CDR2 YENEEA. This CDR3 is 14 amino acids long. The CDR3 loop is CASSSPFRNGEQFF. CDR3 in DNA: TGTGCCAGCAGCTCTCCCTTTCGTAACGGTGAGCAGTTCTTC. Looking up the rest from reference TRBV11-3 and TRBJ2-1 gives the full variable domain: EAGVVQSPRYKIIEKKQPVAFWCNPISGHNTLYWYLQNLGQGPELLIRYENEEAVDDSQLPKDRFSAERLKGVDSTLKIQPAELGDSAVYLCASSSPFRNGEQFFGPGTRLTVL.

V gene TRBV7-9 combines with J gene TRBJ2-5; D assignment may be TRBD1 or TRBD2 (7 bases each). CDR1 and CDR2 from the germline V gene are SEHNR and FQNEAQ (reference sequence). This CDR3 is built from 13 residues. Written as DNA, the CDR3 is TGTGCTTCAGGGAGGGGGCTGCAAGAGACCCAGTACTTC. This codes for CASGRGLQETQYF.

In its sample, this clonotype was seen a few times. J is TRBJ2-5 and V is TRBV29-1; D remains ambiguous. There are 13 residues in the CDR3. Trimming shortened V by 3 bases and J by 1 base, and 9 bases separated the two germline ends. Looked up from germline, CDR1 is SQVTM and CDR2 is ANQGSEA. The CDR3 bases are TGCAGCGTTGAGGGCAGGACCCAAGAGACCCAGTACTTC. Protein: CSVEGRTQETQYF. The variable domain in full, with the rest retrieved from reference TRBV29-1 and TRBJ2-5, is SAVISQKPSRDICQRGTSLTIQCQVDSQVTMMFWYRQQPGQSLTLIATANQGSEATYESGFVIDKFPISRPNLTFSTLTVSNMSPEDSSIYLCSVEGRTQETQYFGPGTRLLVL.

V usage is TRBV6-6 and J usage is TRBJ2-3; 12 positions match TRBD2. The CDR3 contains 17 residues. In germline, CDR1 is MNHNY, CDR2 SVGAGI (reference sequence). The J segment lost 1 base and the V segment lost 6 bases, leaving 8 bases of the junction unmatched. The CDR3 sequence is CASRPASGGAGTDTQYF. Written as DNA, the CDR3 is TGTGCCAGCAGGCCGGCTAGCGGGGGGGCGGGCACAGATACGCAGTATTTT.

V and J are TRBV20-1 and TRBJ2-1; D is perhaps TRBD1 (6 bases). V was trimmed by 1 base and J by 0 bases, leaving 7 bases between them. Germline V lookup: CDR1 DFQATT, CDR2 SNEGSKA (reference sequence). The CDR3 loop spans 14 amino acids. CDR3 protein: CSARVRGSYNEQFF. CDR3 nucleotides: TGCAGTGCTAGAGTCAGGGGCTCCTACAATGAGCAGTTCTTC.

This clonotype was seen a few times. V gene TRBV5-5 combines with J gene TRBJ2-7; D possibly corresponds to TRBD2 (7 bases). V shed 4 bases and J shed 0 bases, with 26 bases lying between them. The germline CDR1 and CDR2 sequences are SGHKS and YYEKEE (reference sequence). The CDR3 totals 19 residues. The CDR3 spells CASSPLVRVGRGPSYEQYF. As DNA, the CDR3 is TGTGCCAGCAGCCCTTTAGTGAGAGTCGGGCGGGGGCCCTCCTACGAGCAGTACTTC.

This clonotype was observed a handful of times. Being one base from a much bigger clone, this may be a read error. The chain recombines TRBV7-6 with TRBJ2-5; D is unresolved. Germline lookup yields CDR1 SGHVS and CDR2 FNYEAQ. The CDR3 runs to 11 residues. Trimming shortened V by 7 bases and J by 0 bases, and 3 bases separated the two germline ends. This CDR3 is CASIHQETQYF. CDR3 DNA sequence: TGTGCCAGCATCCACCAAGAGACCCAGTACTTC.

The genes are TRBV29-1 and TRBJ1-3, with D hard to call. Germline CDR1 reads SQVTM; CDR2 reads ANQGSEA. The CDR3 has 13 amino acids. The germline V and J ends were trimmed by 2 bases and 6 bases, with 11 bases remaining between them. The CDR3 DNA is TGCAGCGTTGAATTTGCGACGCCAAACACCATATATTTT. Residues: CSVEFATPNTIYF.

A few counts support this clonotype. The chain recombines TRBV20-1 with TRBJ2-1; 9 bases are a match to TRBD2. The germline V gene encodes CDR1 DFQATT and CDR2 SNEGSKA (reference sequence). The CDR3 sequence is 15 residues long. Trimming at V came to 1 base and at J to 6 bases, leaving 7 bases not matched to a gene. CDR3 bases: TGCAGTGCTAGAGTGGGAGCGGGGGGAGGCAATGAGCAGTTCTTC. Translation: CSARVGAGGGNEQFF.